This TCR beta chain derives from a study of response to subunit inactivated influenza vaccine. This clonotype was counted at least ten times. Its target is not known. Germline CDR1 is SGHVS and CDR2 is FQNEAQ. This CDR3 contains 17 residues. V dropped 0 bases and J dropped 0 bases, with 14 bases sitting between them. From the RT-PCR reads, TCRdb called clonotypes with MiXCR, one entry per CDR3 protein. The sample shows around 200,000 distinct CDR3 sequences, around a tenth of them seen only once. Findings and caveats of the study: Each seasonal influenza vaccination recruits few new T cells, the authors suggested.

The source was non-naive T cells sorted from PBMCs, collected on the day of vaccination. This TCR was sampled from a man in his fifties or sixties who received an inactivated influenza vaccine. This chain uses TRBV7-8 with TRBJ1-1; perhaps TRBD1 as D (5 bases). This chain's CDR3 is CASSLAGSGSMNTEAFF. CDR3 sequence (DNA): TGTGCCAGCAGCTTAGCTGGGTCAGGGAGTATGAACACTGAAGCTTTCTTT.